These 13 T cell receptor beta chains were all obtained from the same sample, sequenced in a study of T cells in Graves' hyperthyroidism and ophthalmopathy. RNA transcripts gave rise to amplified TCR beta CDR3 regions. The TCR CDR3 first-round RT-PCR relied on the HTBI primer set. From the multiplex PCR reads, TCRdb called clonotypes with MiXCR, one entry per CDR3 protein. Altogether 600,000 to 700,000 distinct CDR3 sequences are present, nearly 45% being singletons, with the ten largest covering 6.5% to 9%. Sequencing was carried out using peripheral blood or thyroid tissue (not recorded which). The receptors derive from an adult man with Graves' disease, either hyperthyroidism or ophthalmopathy (not recorded which).

This clonotype was counted at least ten times. This rearrangement joins TRBV7-9 to TRBJ2-2; D uncertain. Germline assignment: CDR1 SEHNR and CDR2 FQNEAQ (reference sequence). This CDR3 contains 14 residues. V lost 5 bases to trimming and J lost 1 base, with 8 bases between them. Here the CDR3 reads CASSPVLNTGELFF. In DNA form, the CDR3 reads TGTGCCAGCAGCCCAGTCCTGAACACCGGGGAGCTGTTTTTT. Looking up the rest from reference TRBV7-9 and TRBJ2-2 gives the full variable domain: DTGVSQNPRHKITKRGQNVTFRCDPISEHNRLYWYRQTLGQGPEFLTYFQNEAQLEKSRLLSDRFSAERPKGSFSTLEIQRTEQGDSAMYLCASSPVLNTGELFFGEGSRLTVL.

This clonotype was recorded at least ten times. The rearrangement links TRBV7-9 to TRBJ1-2, with a tentative D call TRBD1 (5 bases). The CDR3 contains 15 residues. CDR1 and CDR2 (germline): SEHNR, FQNEAQ (reference sequence). V was shortened by 4 bases and J by 2 bases, with 14 bases between the two germline ends. The CDR3 bases are TGTGCCAGCAGCTCAGAAGCCGGGGGGAACTATGGCTACACCTTC. As protein: CASSSEAGGNYGYTF.

This clonotype was picked up a small number of times. The rearrangement uses TRBV5-1 and TRBJ1-4; tentatively, D is TRBD1 (5 bases). The V end lost 3 bases, the J end lost 7 bases, and 16 bases lay between the germline ends. The CDR3 totals 15 residues. CDR1 and CDR2 (germline): SGHRS, YFSETQ. The DNA of the CDR3 is TGCGCCAGCAGCTCCGCAGGGCTGGGGGGTGAAAAACTGTTTTTT. It encodes CASSSAGLGGEKLFF. Supplemented by reference TRBV5-1 and TRBJ1-4, the full variable domain reads KAGVTQTPRYLIKTRGQQVTLSCSPISGHRSVSWYQQTPGQGLQFLFEYFSETQRNKGNFPGRFSGRQFSNSRSEMNVSTLELGDSALYLCASSSAGLGGEKLFFGSGTQLSVL.

This clonotype was counted ten times or more. The chain carries TRBV7-8 and TRBJ1-5; a weak D match, TRBD1 (6 bases). Germline values: CDR1 SGHVS, CDR2 FQNEAQ. V dropped 0 bases and J dropped 6 bases, with 9 bases sitting between them. The CDR3 is 14 amino acids. CDR3 DNA sequence: TGTGCCAGCAGCTTAGCCCAGGGGACTCAGCCCCAGCATTTT. It encodes CASSLAQGTQPQHF.

V is TRBV20-1 and J is TRBJ2-3; tentatively, D is TRBD2 (6 bases). The CDR3 sequence is 15 residues long. Germline V CDR1 and CDR2: DFQATT, SNEGSKA (reference sequence). Trimming stripped 6 bases from V and 0 bases from J, with 16 bases between. CDR3 DNA sequence: TGCAGTGCCGGGAGTTATGGCGGAAGCACAGATACGCAGTATTTT. Protein sequence: CSAGSYGGSTDTQYF.

This clonotype was observed at least ten times. The chain recombines TRBV19 with TRBJ1-1; D unresolved. The V end was cut by 8 bases, the J end by 3 bases, with 13 bases between. The germline gives CDR1 LNHDA, CDR2 SQIVND (reference sequence). This CDR3 spans 13 amino acids. Here the CDR3 reads CASGENGDTEAFF. The CDR3, as DNA: TGTGCCAGTGGAGAGAATGGGGACACTGAAGCTTTCTTT.

Many counts were recorded for this clonotype. V usage is TRBV2 and J usage is TRBJ1-2; D might be TRBD1 (5 bases). V was trimmed by 2 bases and J by 6 bases, leaving 13 bases between them. Germline CDR1 reads SNHLY; CDR2 reads FYNNEI. This CDR3 spans 14 amino acids. The CDR3 sequence is CASSESWGSNGYTF. Written as DNA, the CDR3 is TGTGCCAGCAGTGAATCTTGGGGGAGTAATGGCTACACCTTC.

This chain joins TRBV19 and TRBJ1-1, with D uncertain. The CDR3 has 14 amino acids. CDR1 and CDR2 (germline): LNHDA, SQIVND (reference sequence). V was cut by 5 bases and J by 4 bases, with 14 bases left in between. The CDR3 sequence is CASSLIALGTEAFF. The CDR3 coding sequence is TGTGCCAGTAGTTTGATCGCTTTGGGCACTGAAGCTTTCTTT.

This clonotype was seen ten or more times. The gene calls are TRBV7-9 and TRBJ1-1, with D unresolved. The CDR3 is 14 amino acids. The V end lost 2 bases, the J end lost 3 bases, and 10 bases lay between the germline ends. Per the germline V gene, CDR1 is SEHNR and CDR2 is FQNEAQ (reference sequence). CDR3 sequence: CASSLYPVHTEAFF. The CDR3 nucleotides read TGTGCCAGCAGCTTATATCCAGTTCACACTGAAGCTTTCTTT.

Comments on this clonotype: The CDR3 carries no conserved terminal phenylalanine or tryptophan, so it likely arises from a read error. The gene calls are TRBV20-1 and TRBJ1-6; tentative D call: TRBD1 (6 bases). The length of the CDR3 is 16 residues. The V gene's germline CDR1 is DFQATT and CDR2 SNEGSKA (reference sequence). V dropped 5 bases and J dropped 5 bases, with 19 bases sitting between them. The CDR3 nucleotides are TGCAGTGCTGAACAGGGCCGTGAGAGGGATAATTCACCCCTCCACTCT. Its protein product is CSAEQGRERDNSPLHS.

In this sample, this clonotype turned up a few times. V is TRBV7-9 and J is TRBJ1-2; D remains ambiguous. The CDR3 spans 14 residues. Germline V CDR1 and CDR2: SEHNR, FQNEAQ (reference sequence). The V and J ends lost 5 bases and 2 bases respectively, with 12 bases between them. The CDR3 DNA sequence: TGTGCCAGCAGCCAAGATTGGCAGAACTATGGCTACACCTTC. It encodes CASSQDWQNYGYTF. The variable domain in full, completed from reference TRBV7-9 and TRBJ1-2, reads DTGVSQNPRHKITKRGQNVTFRCDPISEHNRLYWYRQTLGQGPEFLTYFQNEAQLEKSRLLSDRFSAERPKGSFSTLEIQRTEQGDSAMYLCASSQDWQNYGYTFGSGTRLTVV.

A remark on this clonotype: A junction end diverges from the germline sequence, so it may reflect a read error. V usage is TRBV7-9 and J usage is TRBJ2-7; D uncertain. Germline CDR1 is SEHNR and CDR2 is FQNEAQ (reference sequence). This CDR3 is 14 amino acids long. The chain's CDR3 is CASSLMVSSYGQYF. The CDR3, as DNA: TGTGCCAGCAGCCTAATGGTTAGCTCCTACGGGCAGTACTTC.

Comments on this clonotype: A much larger clone lies one base from this, so it may be a read error. The chain couples TRBV29-1 to TRBJ1-1; D not certain. Trimming pared 6 bases from V and 1 base from J, leaving 15 bases between. Germline V gene data show CDR1 as SQVTM and CDR2 as ANQGSEA. The CDR3 extends over 14 amino acids. DNA for the CDR3: TGCAGCGTCGCCGGGAGAACCAGGAACACTGAAGCTTTCTTT. Translating gives CSVAGRTRNTEAFF.